This T cell receptor (beta chain) was sequenced during a study of vaccination effects on CD4 cells after COVID-19. Germline loops: CDR1 SQVTM, CDR2 ANQGSEA. This CDR3 has 15 residues. J lost 7 bases, V lost 6 bases, and 9 bases had no gene match. Study-level points and caveats: Early post-infection timepoints were absent, and convalescent patients were few.

In the ViraFEST assay, antigen-specific CD4+ clonotypes were identified by expansion after peptide-pool stimulation. Culture lasted 10 days before CD4+ T cell isolation. Vaccination of participants consisted of two doses of either the BNT162b2 or mRNA-1273 vaccine. Neither prior SARS-CoV-2 infection nor positive nucleocapsid antibodies were present in the vaccine recipients. As concerns this clone: Its antigen remains unknown.

Method: immunoSEQ multiplex PCR; TCRdb's copy keeps in-frame clones and lacks some. Of approximately 78,000 clones in the sample, approximately 81% were seen once. Specimen: CD4+ T cells from PBMCs cultured with HCoV-229E spike peptides, collected after COVID-19 vaccination. This TCR was recovered from a human donor who received a COVID-19 vaccine. The V and J genes are TRBV29-1 and TRBJ2-5; TRBD2 aligns across 15 bases. The CDR3 sequence: CSVRTSGGGLGTQYF. The CDR3, as DNA: TGCAGCGTCCGGACTAGCGGGGGGGGCCTGGGGACCCAGTACTTC.